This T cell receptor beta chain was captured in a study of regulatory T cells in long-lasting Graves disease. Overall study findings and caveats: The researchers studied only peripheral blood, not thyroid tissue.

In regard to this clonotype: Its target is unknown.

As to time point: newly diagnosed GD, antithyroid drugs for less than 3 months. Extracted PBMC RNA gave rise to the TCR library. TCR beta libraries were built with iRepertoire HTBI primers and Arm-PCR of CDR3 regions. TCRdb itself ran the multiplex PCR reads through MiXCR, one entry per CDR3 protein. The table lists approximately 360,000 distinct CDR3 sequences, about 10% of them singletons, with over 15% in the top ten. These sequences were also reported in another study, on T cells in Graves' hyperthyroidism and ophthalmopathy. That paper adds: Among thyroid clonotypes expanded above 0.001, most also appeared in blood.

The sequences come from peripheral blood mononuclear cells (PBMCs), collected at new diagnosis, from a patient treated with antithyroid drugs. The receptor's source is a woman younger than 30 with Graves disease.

In DNA, the CDR3 is TGTGCCAGCACTCCCGGGTTGGGCTCCGGGGAGCTGTTTTTT. It encodes CASTPGLGSGELFF. The V and J genes are TRBV6-1 and TRBJ2-2; no clear D gene. V was clipped by 7 bases and J by 6 bases, with 15 bases between them. The CDR3 covers 14 residues. Looked up from germline, CDR1 is MNHNS and CDR2 is SASEGT.